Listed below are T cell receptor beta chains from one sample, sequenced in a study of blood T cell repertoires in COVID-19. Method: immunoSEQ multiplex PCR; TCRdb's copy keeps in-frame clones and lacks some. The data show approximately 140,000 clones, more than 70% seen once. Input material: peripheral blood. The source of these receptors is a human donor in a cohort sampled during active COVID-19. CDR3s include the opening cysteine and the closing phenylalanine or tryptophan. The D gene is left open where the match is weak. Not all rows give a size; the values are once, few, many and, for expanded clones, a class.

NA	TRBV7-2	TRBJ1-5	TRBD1	TGTGCCAGCAGCCTCGGACAGGGGGCTTATGGCAATCAGCCCCAGCATTTT	CASSLGQGAYGNQPQHF
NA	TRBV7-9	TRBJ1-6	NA	TGTGCCAGCAGCTTAGCGGGGGTTCGGGGGTCACCCCTCCACTTT	CASSLAGVRGSPLHF
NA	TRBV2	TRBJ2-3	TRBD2	TGTGCCAGCAGACAAGCGGGGGGGTCCTCTGGCACAGATACGCAGTATTTT	CASRQAGGSSGTDTQYF
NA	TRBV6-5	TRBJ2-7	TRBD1	TGTGCCAGCAGTTTCTCTTGGGACAGGGACACCTACGAGCAGTACTTC	CASSFSWDRDTYEQYF
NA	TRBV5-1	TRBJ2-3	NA	TGCGCCAGCAGCTTACAGGCGGACACAGATACGCAGTATTTT	CASSLQADTDTQYF
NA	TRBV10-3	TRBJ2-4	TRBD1	TGTGCCATCACCGAAGGAGAGGGGGCCGGAAACATTCAGTACTTC	CAITEGEGAGNIQYF
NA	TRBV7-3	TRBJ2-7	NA	TGTGCCAGCAGCCGGGGACTCCCCTACGAGCAGTACTTC	CASSRGLPYEQYF
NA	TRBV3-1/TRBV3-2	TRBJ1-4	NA	TGTGCCAGCAGCCAAGATGCTGGGGCCGGCAGGAGATTT	CASSQDAGAGRRF
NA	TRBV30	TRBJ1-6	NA	TGTGCCTGGAGGCCCTTCATGAGCTCCTATAATTCACCCCTCCACTTT	CAWRPFMSSYNSPLHF
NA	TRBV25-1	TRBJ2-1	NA	TGTGCCAGCATTTCGCAGGGCCCCAATGAGCAGTTCTTC	CASISQGPNEQFF
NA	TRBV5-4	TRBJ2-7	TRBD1	TGTGCCAGCAGTTTCGGACAGGGAGGCTACGAGCAGTACTTC	CASSFGQGGYEQYF
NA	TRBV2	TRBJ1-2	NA	TGTGCCAGCAGTGAGGACAGCGGATATGGCTACACCTTC	CASSEDSGYGYTF
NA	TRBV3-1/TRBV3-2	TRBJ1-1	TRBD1	TGTGCCAGCAGCCATCCCCACAGGGGGTACACTGAAGCTTTCTTT	CASSHPHRGYTEAFF
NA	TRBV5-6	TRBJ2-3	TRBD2	TGTGCCAGCAGCTTCCTAGCGGGGGGATCAGATACGCAGTATTTT	CASSFLAGGSDTQYF
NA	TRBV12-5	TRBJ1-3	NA	TGTGCTAGTGACAGACCTTGGGGGGACACCATATATTTT	CASDRPWGDTIYF
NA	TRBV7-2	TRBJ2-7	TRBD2	TGTGCCAGCAGCTTAGATATGCGGGGGGGCTACTACGAGCAGTACTTC	CASSLDMRGGYYEQYF
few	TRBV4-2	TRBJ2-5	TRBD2	TGTGCCAGCAGCCATAATCAAGTAGCGGGGGTAAGAGAGACCCAGTACTTC	CASSHNQVAGVRETQYF
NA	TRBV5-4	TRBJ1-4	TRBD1	TGTGCCAGCAGCTTAGAACCGGGACAGGGAAATGAAAAACTGTTTTTT	CASSLEPGQGNEKLFF
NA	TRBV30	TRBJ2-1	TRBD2	TGTGCCTGGAAGGCTAGCGGGGTCTGGGATGAGCAGTTCTTC	CAWKASGVWDEQFF
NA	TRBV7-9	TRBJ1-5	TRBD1	TGTGCCAGCAGCTCGGGACAGGGAACCTATAGCAATCAGCCCCAGCATTTT	CASSSGQGTYSNQPQHF
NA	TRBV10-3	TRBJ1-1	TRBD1	TGTGCCATCAGTGAATCGGACAGGGTAACTGAAGCTTTCTTT	CAISESDRVTEAFF
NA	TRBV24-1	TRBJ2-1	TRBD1	TGTGCCACCAGCCCCGGAGGGGGACAGGGTATCGGTGAGCAGTTCTTC	CATSPGGGQGIGEQFF
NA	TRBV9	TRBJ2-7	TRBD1	TGTGCCAGCAGCGTAGGGGGGGACAGGCTTATCTACGAGCAGTACTTC	CASSVGGDRLIYEQYF
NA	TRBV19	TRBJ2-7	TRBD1	TGTGCCAGTAGTATAGAAGGGGGCAGAGCCTTCTCCTACGAGCAGTACTTC	CASSIEGGRAFSYEQYF
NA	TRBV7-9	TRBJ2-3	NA	TGTGCCAGCAGCTTAGGGGGAGAGGGTCCCACAGATACGCAGTATTTT	CASSLGGEGPTDTQYF
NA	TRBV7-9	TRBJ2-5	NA	TGTGCCAGCAGCCGTAGGTCGGGGGAGACCCAGTACTTC	CASSRRSGETQYF
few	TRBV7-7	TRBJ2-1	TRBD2	TGTGCCAGCAGCTTATTAGCGGGGGCTGTAAACAATGAGCAGTTCTTC	CASSLLAGAVNNEQFF
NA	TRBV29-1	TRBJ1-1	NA	TGCAGCGTTAGGAGAGTACTGAACACTGAAGCTTTCTTT	CSVRRVLNTEAFF
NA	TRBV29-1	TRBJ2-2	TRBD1	TGCAGCGTTGAAGGGCGAACAGGGGACAGCGAAACCGGGGAGCTGTTTTTT	CSVEGRTGDSETGELFF
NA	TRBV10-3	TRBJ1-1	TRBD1	TGTGCCGTCCGGGACAGAATCAACACTGAAGCTTTCTTT	CAVRDRINTEAFF
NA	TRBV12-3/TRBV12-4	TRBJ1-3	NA	TGTGCCAGCAGTTTATCGGACACCATATATTTT	CASSLSDTIYF
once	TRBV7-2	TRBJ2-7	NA	TGTGCCAGCAGCCCTCACGGGGTAGGCATATCGACCCTCGAGCAGTACTTC	CASSPHGVGISTLEQYF
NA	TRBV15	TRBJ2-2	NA	TGTGCCACCAGCAAGAGAACCGGGGAGCTGTTTTTT	CATSKRTGELFF
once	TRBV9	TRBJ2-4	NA	TGTGCCAGCAGCGTAGGGAGGGTCCAGGGTGGAGACATTCAGTACTTC	CASSVGRVQGGDIQYF
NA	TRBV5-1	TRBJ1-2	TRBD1	TGCGCCAGCAGCTTGGAGACAGGGGGCAACTATGGCTACACCTTC	CASSLETGGNYGYTF
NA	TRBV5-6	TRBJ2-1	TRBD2	TGTGCAAGCAGCAGAGCTAGCGGGGGGTCGAGCTCCTACAATGAGCAGTTCTTC	CASSRASGGSSSYNEQFF
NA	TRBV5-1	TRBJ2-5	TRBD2	TGCGCCAGCAGCGTGGGGAGGGTCCAAGAGACCCAGTACTTC	CASSVGRVQETQYF
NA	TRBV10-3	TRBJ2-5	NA	TGTGCCATCAGTGAGTCCGGGGGTCAAGAGACCCAGTACTTC	CAISESGGQETQYF
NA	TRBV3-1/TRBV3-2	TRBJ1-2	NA	TGTGCCAGCAGTCCCTTCCGGGGAGCTAACTATGGCTACACCTTC	CASSPFRGANYGYTF
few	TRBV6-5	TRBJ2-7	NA	TGTGCCAGCACTACCGGACAGTACTACGAGCAGTACTTC	CASTTGQYYEQYF
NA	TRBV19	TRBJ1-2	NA	TGTGCCAGTAGTGTTGGGAGACCTATAATCCGGGGCTACACCTTC	CASSVGRPIIRGYTF
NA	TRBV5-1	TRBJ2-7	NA	TGCGCCAGCAGCTTCAAGGACAGCTCCTACGAGCAGTACTTC	CASSFKDSSYEQYF
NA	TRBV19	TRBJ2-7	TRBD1	TGTGCCAGTAGTCCTTCGACAGGGTCCTACGAGCAGTACTTC	CASSPSTGSYEQYF
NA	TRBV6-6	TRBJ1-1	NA	TGTGCCAGCACTGGACAGACCTTGAACACTGAAGCTTTCTTT	CASTGQTLNTEAFF
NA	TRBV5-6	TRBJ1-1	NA	TGTGCCAGCAGCTTGGCACAACAACAGAACACTGAAGCTTTCTTT	CASSLAQQQNTEAFF
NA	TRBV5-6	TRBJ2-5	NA	TGTGCCAGCAGCGCCCCTAGGGGTGGGGAGACCCAGTACTTC	CASSAPRGGETQYF
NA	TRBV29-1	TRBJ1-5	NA	TGCAGCGTTGATGGCAGGGCAAGCAATCAGCCCCAGCATTTT	CSVDGRASNQPQHF
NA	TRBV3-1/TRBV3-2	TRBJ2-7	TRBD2	TGTGCCAGCAGCCAGGCAGCGGGGGGGCGATCCTACGAGCAGTACTTC	CASSQAAGGRSYEQYF
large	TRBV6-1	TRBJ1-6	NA	TGTGCCAGCAGTGCCCTCTGGGCAGGGTCTAATTCACCCCTCCACTTT	CASSALWAGSNSPLHF
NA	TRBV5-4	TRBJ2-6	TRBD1	TGTGCCAGCAGCGCCGGACAGGGGGCTGGGGCCAACGTCCTGACTTTC	CASSAGQGAGANVLTF
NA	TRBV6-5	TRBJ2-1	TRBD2	TGTGCCAGCAGTCTAGCGGGGGGTTGGAACAATGAGCAGTTCTTC	CASSLAGGWNNEQFF
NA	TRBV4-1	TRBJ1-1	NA	TGCGCCAGCAGCCAAGGGCAGGGAAGGACTGAAGCTTTCTTT	CASSQGQGRTEAFF
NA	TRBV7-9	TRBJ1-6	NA	TGTGCCAGCAGCTTAACAGGGCCAAATTCACCCCTCCACTTT	CASSLTGPNSPLHF
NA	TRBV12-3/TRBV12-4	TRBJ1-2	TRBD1	TGTGCCAGCAGCAACAGGGGCTATGGCTACACCTTC	CASSNRGYGYTF
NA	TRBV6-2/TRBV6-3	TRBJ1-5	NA	TGTGCCAGCAGTTACTCGAGCAGGAATCAGCCCCAGCATTTT	CASSYSSRNQPQHF
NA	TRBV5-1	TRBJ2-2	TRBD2	TGCGCCAGCAGCTTGGGTAGCGGGGGACTTAACACCGGGGAGCTGTTTTTT	CASSLGSGGLNTGELFF
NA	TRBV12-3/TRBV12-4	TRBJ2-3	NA	TGTGCCAGCACATGGAGAGATACGCAGTATTTT	CASTWRDTQYF